This record looks at one T cell receptor (beta chain) sequence and its context. Its antigen remains unknown. Germline V gene lookup returns CDR1 KGHSH and CDR2 LQKENI. V was clipped by 3 bases and J by 3 bases; unmatched bases: 4. The CDR3 consists of 14 residues. Sequencing targeted expressed TCRB transcripts, as all isolated RNA had been reverse transcribed. The study obtained an average of roughly 940,000 reads from stem cell-like memory T cell samples. The repertoire was sequenced with immunoSEQ multiplex PCR; TCRdb's copy has only in-frame clones and lacks some. Among about 110,000 clones, almost 40% were seen once, and the ten largest hold about 0.063%. This sample is part of a study of beta chain features in type 1 diabetes. Points from the study as a whole: Lower insertion and higher deletion counts appeared at VDJ junctions in type 1 diabetes patients. A greater similarity of naive, central memory and Treg TCRB repertoires was seen among patients than among healthy donors.

This sequence joins TRBV18 and TRBJ2-7; 8 positions match TRBD1. The sample comprised stem cell memory CD4+ T cells from blood. The clonotype comes from a woman aged 18-29 years in good health. CDR3 nucleotide sequence: TGTGCCAGCTCACCGGGACAGGTTATCTACGAGCAGTACTTC. Encoded protein: CASSPGQVIYEQYF.